These 14 T cell receptor beta chains were sequenced from one sample in a study of a mutant IDH1 vaccine in newly diagnosed glioma. The method was immunoSEQ multiplex PCR; TCRdb's version includes in-frame clones alone and lacks a portion of them. The sample contains about 59,000 clones, 75% to 95% of which appear only once. Sample time point: baseline, week 1 (first vaccination visit). Treatment meaning: pre-vaccination baseline after standard-of-care therapy. Source: PBMCs, taken from a glioma patient treated with radiotherapy, temozolomide or both. The receptors were sampled from a man aged 45-65 years with glioma.

This clone was seen a single time. Here the CDR3 DNA reads TGTGCCAGCAGTGGGGTCGCAGGGAAGACCCAAGAGACCCAGTACTTC. This codes for CASSGVAGKTQETQYF. The chain joins TRBV25-1 to TRBJ2-5; tentative D call: TRBD1 (5 bases). The CDR3 contains 16 residues. The V gene lost 4 bases and the J gene lost 1 base, with 16 bases spanning the gap. Germline assignment: CDR1 MGHDK and CDR2 SYGVNS.

The CDR3 DNA is TGTGCCAGCTCACCCCCCGGGACACCGAATCAGCCCCAGCATTTT. It yields the protein CASSPPGTPNQPQHF. The chain combines TRBV18 with TRBJ1-5, with D possibly TRBD1 on 6 matching bases. The ends were cut back, 3 bases at V and 4 bases at J, with 13 bases in the middle. CDR1 and CDR2 from the germline V gene are KGHSH and LQKENI. This CDR3 comprises 15 residues.

The rearrangement uses TRBV7-9 and TRBJ2-5, with 9 bases that match TRBD1. The CDR3 runs 14 residues. Germline CDR1 and CDR2: SEHNR and FQNEAQ (reference sequence). J was trimmed by 5 bases and V by 3 bases; bases with no gene match: 4. The CDR3 DNA sequence: TGTGCCAGCAGCTTGACAGGGGGAATGGAGACCCAGTACTTC. Its translation is CASSLTGGMETQYF. The entire variable domain, with the rest obtained from reference TRBV7-9 and TRBJ2-5, is as follows: DTGVSQNPRHKITKRGQNVTFRCDPISEHNRLYWYRQTLGQGPEFLTYFQNEAQLEKSRLLSDRFSAERPKGSFSTLEIQRTEQGDSAMYLCASSLTGGMETQYFGPGTRLLVL.

The V gene is TRBV6-5, the J gene TRBJ2-3; D ambiguous. Trimming took off 0 bases at V and 2 bases at J, with 6 bases between the two ends. The CDR3 has 14 amino acids. Germline CDR1 is MNHEY and CDR2 is SVGAGI. CDR3 DNA sequence: TGTGCCAGCAGTTACTCGTCCCTCACAGATACGCAGTATTTT. Its protein product is CASSYSSLTDTQYF.

This chain uses TRBV19 with TRBJ2-5; 12 positions match TRBD2. J gave up 4 bases and V 7 bases, and 4 bases lay outside the gene matches. The CDR3 has 14 amino acids. Germline CDR1 is LNHDA and CDR2 is SQIVND (reference sequence). DNA of the CDR3: TGTGCCAGTACCCAGGGACTAGCGGGAGAGACCCAGTACTTC. It encodes CASTQGLAGETQYF.

The chain carries TRBV7-9 and TRBJ1-5; the match to TRBD1 covers 9 bases. Germline assignment: CDR1 SEHNR and CDR2 FQNEAQ (reference sequence). This CDR3 comprises 15 residues. V shed 10 bases, J shed 0 bases, and the junction held 7 bases outside the gene matches. CDR3: CATGTGLNSNQPQHF. CDR3 coding DNA: TGTGCCACCGGGACAGGGCTCAATAGCAATCAGCCCCAGCATTTT.

The chain employs TRBV19 and TRBJ2-6; TRBD1 agrees at 9 bases. Trimming removed 4 bases from V and 0 bases from J; junction bases left unmatched: 13. Per the germline V gene, CDR1 is LNHDA and CDR2 is SQIVND (reference sequence). There are 20 residues in the CDR3. CDR3 in amino acids: CASSSHLTGTGSSGANVLTF. The DNA for the CDR3 is TGTGCCAGTAGTAGTCACCTTACCGGGACAGGGAGCTCTGGGGCCAACGTCCTGACTTTC.

CDR3 sequence: CASSPPWDRGNQPQHF. The CDR3 nucleotides read TGTGCCAGCAGCCCTCCTTGGGACAGGGGAAATCAGCCCCAGCATTTT. The V and J genes are TRBV7-2 and TRBJ1-5; 10 bases match TRBD1. Trimming at V came to 5 bases and at J to 4 bases, leaving 8 bases not matched to a gene. Germline CDR1 is SGHTA and CDR2 is FQGNSA. The CDR3 extends over 16 amino acids.

This sequence joins TRBV11-2 and TRBJ2-3; D unclear. Germline V gives CDR1 SGHAT, CDR2 FQNNGV. V lost 5 bases to trimming and J lost 0 bases, with 3 bases between them. The CDR3 totals 12 residues. The CDR3 region is CASSPSTDTQYF. The CDR3 nucleotides are TGTGCCAGCAGCCCAAGCACAGATACGCAGTATTTT. Full variable domain (missing parts from reference TRBV11-2 and TRBJ2-3): EAGVAQSPRYKIIEKRQSVAFWCNPISGHATLYWYQQILGQGPKLLIQFQNNGVVDDSQLPKDRFSAERLKGVDSTLKIQPAKLEDSAVYLCASSPSTDTQYFGPGTRLTVL.

This rearrangement joins TRBV9 to TRBJ1-1, with TRBD1 matching 8 bases. The CDR3 extends over 13 amino acids. Germline V gene sequence: CDR1 SGDLS, CDR2 YYNGEE. J lost 7 bases, V lost 4 bases, and 6 bases had no gene match. CDR3: CASSTRGRDEAFF. CDR3 in DNA: TGTGCCAGCAGCACCAGGGGGCGCGATGAAGCTTTCTTT.

This chain links TRBV6-6 with TRBJ2-2; no firm D call. V was trimmed by 2 bases and J by 6 bases, leaving 1 base between them. This CDR3 spans 11 amino acids. Per germline, CDR1 MNHNY and CDR2 SVGAGI (reference sequence). The CDR3 is CASSYAGELFF. The CDR3 bases are TGTGCCAGCAGTTACGCCGGGGAGCTGTTTTTT.

This chain joins TRBV6-4 and TRBJ2-2; D is unclear. CDR3 length equals 13 residues. Germline CDR1 MRHNA, CDR2 SNTAGT. V lost 2 bases and J 0 bases, leaving 1 base between the germline ends. As DNA, the CDR3 is TGTGCCAGCAGTGACACGAACACCGGGGAGCTGTTTTTT. Encoded protein: CASSDTNTGELFF.

The chain couples TRBV29-1 to TRBJ2-1; TRBD2 might be the D (5 bases). Germline V CDR1 and CDR2: SQVTM, ANQGSEA. CDR3 size: 14 residues. Trimming pared 4 bases from V and 0 bases from J, leaving 10 bases between. The CDR3: CSVGQRSSYNEQFF. DNA for the CDR3: TGCAGCGTTGGCCAGCGGAGCTCCTACAATGAGCAGTTCTTC.

The chain employs TRBV6-1 and TRBJ1-1; D remains ambiguous. Trimming left V 2 bases short and J 5 bases short, with 15 bases between. Looked up from germline, CDR1 is MNHNS and CDR2 is SASEGT. This CDR3 is 15 amino acids long. CDR3 sequence reads: CASSESFFRRTEAFF. CDR3 DNA: TGTGCCAGCAGTGAAAGCTTTTTTCGTCGGACTGAAGCTTTCTTT.